Shown below are 27 T cell receptor beta chains from a single sample sequenced in a study of cytomegalovirus exposure and HLA in healthy donors. PCR used 60 Vbeta primers and 13 Jbeta primers. Clones were read by immunoSEQ multiplex PCR, and TCRdb kept only the in-frame ones, dropping some. The table records 100,000 or so clones, less than 85% of them present only once. Sequenced material: PBMCs. These receptors originate from a man between 18 and 29 years old in good health and CMV-seronegative.

In this sample, this clone turned up once. The chain recombines TRBV5-1 with TRBJ2-1; 11 bases are a match to TRBD2. Germline CDR1 and CDR2: SGHRS and YFSETQ. This CDR3 contains 17 residues. V trimming: 4 bases; J trimming: 4 bases; junction bases outside the gene matches: 10. This chain's CDR3 is CASSALLAGVGYNEQFF. CDR3 coding DNA: TGCGCCAGCAGCGCCTTACTAGCGGGAGTGGGTTACAATGAGCAGTTCTTC.

The CDR3 loop is CASSKTAAYEQYF. The CDR3 DNA reads TGTGCCAGCAGCAAGACAGCAGCGTACGAGCAGTACTTC. This chain joins TRBV6-6 and TRBJ2-7, with D possibly being TRBD1 (5 bases). V gave up 6 bases and J gave up 4 bases, with 13 bases separating them. CDR1 and CDR2 from the germline V gene are MNHNY and SVGAGI (reference sequence). CDR3 size: 13 residues.

This sequence joins TRBV5-1 and TRBJ2-3; 7 positions agree with TRBD1. From germline, CDR1 is SGHRS and CDR2 YFSETQ. The V and J ends lost 5 bases and 0 bases, in that order; junction bases with no gene match: 6. The CDR3 extends over 15 amino acids. CDR3 sequence reads: CASRPGQQSTDTQYF. CDR3 nucleotides: TGCGCCAGCAGACCGGGACAGCAGAGCACAGATACGCAGTATTTT.

Turning to this clone: Its ends do not fully match the called genes, so a read error is possible. Within the sample, other DNA sequences also encode this same CDR3. CDR3 loop: CASSLSGGTGGGTEAFF. The CDR3 DNA follows: TGCGCCAGTAGCTTGTCGGGGGGGACAGGGGGAGGCACTGAAGCTTTCTTT. This chain connects TRBV5-1 to TRBJ1-1, with 11 bases lining up with TRBD1. The CDR3 is 17 amino acids. Germline CDR1 is SGHRS and CDR2 is YFSETQ.

The rearrangement uses TRBV6-5 and TRBJ2-7; D is unclear. The CDR3 is made up of 12 amino acids. Germline assignment: CDR1 MNHEY and CDR2 SVGAGI. Between the trimmed V and J ends, which lost 9 bases and 4 bases, there was a span of 13 bases. CDR3: CASLGRSYEQYF. The CDR3 nucleotides are TGTGCCAGTCTGGGCCGTTCATACGAGCAGTACTTC.

This clone has only a few counts. This chain uses TRBV27 with TRBJ1-5; no clear D. V gave up 6 bases and J gave up 5 bases, with 23 bases separating them. The CDR3 is 17 amino acids. CDR1 and CDR2 from the germline V gene are MNHEY and SMNVEV (reference sequence). The CDR3 sequence is CASSPRPGFEVDQPQHF. DNA of the CDR3: TGTGCCAGCAGCCCGAGACCCGGTTTTGAGGTCGATCAGCCCCAGCATTTT.

The V gene is TRBV10-1, the J gene TRBJ2-3; D is perhaps TRBD2 (6 bases). The CDR3 runs 15 residues. Trimming pared 4 bases from V and 0 bases from J, leaving 11 bases between. Germline V lookup: CDR1 WNHNN, CDR2 SYGVQD (reference sequence). DNA for the CDR3: TGCGCCAGCAGTGTAATCGGGACTAGCACAGATACGCAGTATTTT. Residues: CASSVIGTSTDTQYF.

On this clone itself: The final CDR3 position lacks the conserved phenylalanine or tryptophan, pointing to a likely read error. The DNA is left out, because the CDR3 cannot be placed on it with certainty; the CDR3 is given as TCRdb lists it. The rearrangement joins TRBV6-1 to TRBJ2-3; TRBD1, the table's D call, lacks a check against the DNA. The V gene's germline CDR1 is MNHNS and CDR2 SASEGT. The CDR3 comprises 13 residues, both ends counted. The CDR3 sequence: CASSDRDSAFTDC.

This chain connects TRBV5-1 to TRBJ2-7; 12 nucleotides align to TRBD1. In germline, CDR1 is SGHRS, CDR2 YFSETQ. V trimming: 3 bases; J trimming: 7 bases; junction bases outside the gene matches: 14. There are 17 residues in the CDR3. The CDR3 coding sequence is TGCGCCAGCAGCTCTGCTGTCGGGACAGGGGGCGGAGGGGAGCAGTACTTC. It encodes CASSSAVGTGGGGEQYF. Drawing the rest from reference TRBV5-1 and TRBJ2-7, the complete variable domain is KAGVTQTPRYLIKTRGQQVTLSCSPISGHRSVSWYQQTPGQGLQFLFEYFSETQRNKGNFPGRFSGRQFSNSRSEMNVSTLELGDSALYLCASSSAVGTGGGGEQYFGPGTRLTVT.

J is TRBJ1-1 and V is TRBV6-1, with 8 bases lining up with TRBD1. This CDR3 spans 15 amino acids. V lost 5 bases, J lost 4 bases, and 9 bases stayed unmatched. Germline-derived CDR1 and CDR2 are MNHNS and SASEGT. CDR3 in DNA: TGTGCCAGCAGTAGCCGGACAGGGCTGGGCACTGAAGCTTTCTTT. Translating gives CASSSRTGLGTEAFF.

The genes are TRBV29-1 and TRBJ1-1; 8 positions match TRBD1. Trimming cost V 7 bases and J 5 bases; bases outside gene matches: 6. Germline-derived CDR1 and CDR2 are SQVTM and ANQGSEA. CDR3 length equals 12 residues. Here the CDR3 reads CSGDRGVTEAFF. CDR3 coding DNA: TGCAGCGGAGACAGGGGTGTAACTGAAGCTTTCTTT.

The gene calls are TRBV5-1 and TRBJ2-3; 9 bases fit TRBD1. V lost 1 base and J lost 3; bases outside the gene matches: 3. The CDR3 sequence is 15 residues long. Germline V CDR1 and CDR2: SGHRS, YFSETQ. CDR3 bases: TGCGCCAGCAGCTTGAGGACAGGGGTTACAGATACGCAGTATTTT. The encoded protein is CASSLRTGVTDTQYF.

This clone was found once. V and J are TRBV11-1 and TRBJ1-1; the match to TRBD1 covers 7 bases. This CDR3 contains 13 residues. The germline gives CDR1 SGHAT, CDR2 FQDESV (reference sequence). The trim removed 2 bases at V and 5 bases at J, leaving 2 bases unmatched. CDR3 DNA: TGTGCCAGCAGCTTATCCAGGGGGACTGAAGCTTTCTTT. As protein: CASSLSRGTEAFF.

V and J are TRBV4-3 and TRBJ2-6; no clear D. CDR1 and CDR2 from the germline V gene are LGHNA and YSLEER. Trimming took 0 bases from V and 0 from J, leaving 9 bases between them. The CDR3 consists of 17 residues. For the CDR3, the DNA is TGCGCCAGCAGCCAAGATTTTACCAGCTCTGGGGCCAACGTCCTGACTTTC. It specifies CASSQDFTSSGANVLTF.

This chain connects TRBV5-1 to TRBJ2-7; D remains ambiguous. Germline CDR1 is SGHRS and CDR2 is YFSETQ. Deletions cut 3 bases from V and 0 bases from J, with 13 bases between. CDR3 length: 15 amino acids. The chain's CDR3 is CASSSLGWSSYEQYF. The DNA of the CDR3 is TGCGCCAGCAGCTCTCTCGGTTGGAGCTCCTACGAGCAGTACTTC.

The chain uses TRBV12-2 and TRBJ1-2; the table's D call TRBD1 went unverified against the DNA. TRBV12-2 is a listed pseudogene. This CDR3 region has 15 residues. CDR3 sequence: CASRLIRAGTYGYTF. The CDR3 DNA is TGTGCAAGTCGCTTAATCAGGGCAGGTACTTATGGCTACACCTTC.

The gene calls are TRBV7-2 and TRBJ1-2; D may be TRBD1 (5 bases). This CDR3 region has 14 residues. Trimming removed 1 base at V and 1 base at J, with 7 bases between. Germline CDR1 and CDR2: SGHTA and FQGNSA. CDR3 bases: TGTGCCAGCAGCTTAGACGGGGGTAACTATGGCTACACCTTC. Translated, it gives CASSLDGGNYGYTF.

The chain couples TRBV27 to TRBJ2-2; no clear D. CDR3 length: 17 amino acids. V lost 1 base to trimming and J lost 3 bases, with 15 bases between them. CDR1 and CDR2 (germline): MNHEY, SMNVEV (reference sequence). CDR3 in DNA: TGTGCCAGCAGTTTATATTCGGGTCAACTGGACACCGGGGAGCTGTTTTTT. It translates to CASSLYSGQLDTGELFF.

This chain uses TRBV7-2 with TRBJ2-2; 10 bases align to TRBD2. CDR1 is SGHTA and CDR2 is FQGNSA in the germline V gene. V was pared by 6 bases and J by 3 bases, with 1 base of the junction left unmatched. There are 14 residues in the CDR3. The CDR3 here is CASRLAGYTGELFF. The DNA of the CDR3 is TGTGCCAGCAGACTAGCGGGGTACACCGGGGAGCTGTTTTTT.

The chain combines TRBV13 with TRBJ2-1; 15 bases are shared with TRBD2. The CDR3 totals 19 residues. Germline V gene data show CDR1 as PRHDT and CDR2 as FYEKMQ (reference sequence). The J segment lost 2 bases and the V segment lost 3 bases, leaving 8 bases of the junction unmatched. Written as DNA, the CDR3 is TGTGCCAGCAGCTTCTCGGGACTAGCGGGAGGTAGCCCCTACAATGAGCAGTTCTTC. This codes for CASSFSGLAGGSPYNEQFF. The full variable domain, in which reference TRBV13 and TRBJ2-1 provide the parts outside the CDR3, is AAGVIQSPRHLIKEKRETATLKCYPIPRHDTVYWYQQGPGQDPQFLISFYEKMQSDKGSIPDRFSAQQFSDYHSELNMSSLELGDSALYFCASSFSGLAGGSPYNEQFFGPGTRLTVL.

V gene TRBV7-2 combines with J gene TRBJ2-3, with 7 bases fitting TRBD2. CDR3 length: 14 amino acids. The trim removed 4 bases at V and 4 bases at J, leaving 5 bases unmatched. Germline V gene lookup returns CDR1 SGHTA and CDR2 FQGNSA. Here the CDR3 reads CASSYRGRADTQYF. CDR3 bases: TGTGCCAGCAGCTACCGTGGGAGGGCAGATACGCAGTATTTT.

The chain joins TRBV18 to TRBJ1-1; 8 nucleotides line up with TRBD1. The CDR3 length is 15 residues. The junction had 9 bases not matched to a gene; V was cut back by 6 bases and J by 3 bases. CDR1 and CDR2 (germline): KGHSH, LQKENI. The CDR3 sequence is CASSLTGGRDTEAFF. The CDR3 coding sequence is TGTGCCAGCTCTCTAACAGGGGGGAGGGACACTGAAGCTTTCTTT.

This chain uses TRBV10-1 with TRBJ1-1; tentatively, D is TRBD1 (6 bases). Germline CDR1 and CDR2: WNHNN and SYGVQD (reference sequence). This CDR3 comprises 14 residues. V was pared by 5 bases and J by 0 bases, with 10 bases between. DNA of the CDR3: TGCGCCAGCAGTCGGGACATCATGAACACTGAAGCTTTCTTT. This gives the protein CASSRDIMNTEAFF.

V is TRBV5-4 and J is TRBJ2-7; D is uncertain. Between the trimmed V and J ends, which lost 0 bases and 2 bases, there was a span of 9 bases. CDR1 is SGHNT and CDR2 is YYREEE in the germline V gene (reference sequence). The CDR3 has 14 amino acids. CDR3 sequence (DNA): TGTGCCAGCAGCTTGGACTTTGGGCCCTACGAGCAGTACTTC. Translating it yields CASSLDFGPYEQYF.

The chain couples TRBV6-1 to TRBJ2-3, with TRBD2 matching over 9 bases. The V segment lost 1 base and the J segment 6 bases; nucleotides outside the gene matches: 14. The germline gives CDR1 MNHNS, CDR2 SASEGT. The CDR3 is made up of 18 amino acids. The CDR3 sequence: CASSEGKISGSPVDTQYF. CDR3 sequence (DNA): TGTGCCAGCAGTGAAGGGAAAATTAGCGGGAGCCCCGTTGATACGCAGTATTTT.

The chain has TRBV5-8 and TRBJ2-3; tentatively, D is TRBD2 (6 bases). Looked up from germline, CDR1 is SGHTS and CDR2 is YDEGEE. The CDR3 has 16 residues. Trimming cost V 3 bases and J 0 bases, with 14 bases left between them. This CDR3 reads CASSWELATSTDTQYF. The CDR3 region has the DNA TGTGCCAGCAGCTGGGAGCTAGCGACTAGCACAGATACGCAGTATTTT.

The rearrangement links TRBV19 to TRBJ2-7, with TRBD2 as a possible D gene (6 bases). Trimming removed 5 bases at V and 2 bases at J, with 13 bases between. The CDR3 is made up of 14 amino acids. Per germline, CDR1 LNHDA and CDR2 SQIVND (reference sequence). The CDR3 nucleotides read TGTGCCAGTAGTTCTAGCGCTATCCCCTACGAGCAGTACTTC. Translating it yields CASSSSAIPYEQYF. The entire variable domain, with the rest obtained from reference TRBV19 and TRBJ2-7, is as follows: DGGITQSPKYLFRKEGQNVTLSCEQNLNHDAMYWYRQDPGQGLRLIYYSQIVNDFQKGDIAEGYSVSREKKESFPLTVTSAQKNPTAFYLCASSSSAIPYEQYFGPGTRLTVT.